These T cell receptor beta chains were read from a single sample in a study of cytotoxic CD8 clonotypes in ibrutinib-treated CLL. Data came from immunoSEQ multiplex PCR; TCRdb stores just in-frame clones and leaves some out. The repertoire includes some 63,000 clones, 90% of them detected once, and 2.5% to 3.5% sits in the top ten. The source material was PBMCs, sampled after 12 months of ibrutinib treatment. These receptors came from a human donor with chronic lymphocytic leukemia. Both conserved end residues are part of each CDR3. Each record gives: V gene, clone size, J gene, D gene, CDR3 protein, CDR3 DNA. D genes are given only for firm matches. The size of a clone is reported for some rows only, either as once, few or many, or as a class for expanded clones.

V: TRBV28; size: once; J: TRBJ2-5; D: TRBD2; CDR3: CASSLFSGRGTGETQYF; DNA: TGTGCCAGCAGTTTATTTAGCGGGAGAGGGACCGGAGAGACCCAGTACTTC
V: TRBV13; size: NA; J: TRBJ2-7; D: NA; CDR3: CASSTRPYEQYF; DNA: TGTGCCAGCAGCACGCGACCCTACGAGCAGTACTTC
V: TRBV19; size: NA; J: TRBJ1-5; D: TRBD1; CDR3: CASNPGGGNQPQHF; DNA: TGTGCCAGTAACCCAGGGGGTGGCAATCAGCCCCAGCATTTT
V: TRBV7-2; size: NA; J: TRBJ2-5; D: TRBD2; CDR3: CASSFAPTSGPNPGTQYF; DNA: TGTGCCAGCAGCTTCGCCCCGACTAGCGGACCTAATCCGGGGACCCAGTACTTC
V: TRBV6-6; size: NA; J: TRBJ2-1; D: NA; CDR3: CASSYSGGSNEQFF; DNA: TGTGCCAGCAGTTACTCGGGCGGCTCCAATGAGCAGTTCTTC
V: TRBV7-9; size: NA; J: TRBJ1-3; D: NA; CDR3: CASTYERSGNTIYF; DNA: TGTGCCAGCACATACGAGCGCTCTGGAAACACCATATATTTT
V: TRBV5-1; size: NA; J: TRBJ1-1; D: NA; CDR3: CASSLAPGHMATEAFF; DNA: TGCGCCAGCAGCTTGGCGCCGGGACACATGGCCACTGAAGCTTTCTTT
V: TRBV5-1; size: NA; J: TRBJ1-1; D: NA; CDR3: CASSLYSSRGGNTEAFF; DNA: TGCGCCAGCAGCTTGTACAGCTCGAGAGGGGGGAACACTGAAGCTTTCTTT
V: TRBV4-1; size: few; J: TRBJ1-1; D: NA; CDR3: CASSARLNTEAFF; DNA: TGCGCCAGCAGCGCCAGATTGAACACTGAAGCTTTCTTT
V: TRBV6-1; size: NA; J: TRBJ2-7; D: TRBD2; CDR3: CASRRAGSYEQYF; DNA: TGTGCCAGCAGAAGAGCGGGGTCCTACGAGCAGTACTTC
V: TRBV16; size: NA; J: TRBJ2-2; D: NA; CDR3: CASSPETLNTGELFF; DNA: TGTGCCAGCAGCCCAGAGACTCTTAACACCGGGGAGCTGTTTTTT
V: TRBV4-3; size: few; J: TRBJ2-7; D: NA; CDR3: CASSQDRGPAYEQYF; DNA: TGCGCCAGCAGCCAAGATCGGGGGCCCGCCTACGAGCAGTACTTC
V: TRBV7-8; size: NA; J: TRBJ1-3; D: NA; CDR3: CASSTQSGNTIYF; DNA: TGTGCCAGCAGCACCCAGTCTGGAAACACCATATATTTT
V: TRBV28; size: NA; J: TRBJ1-2; D: NA; CDR3: CASTGRVRGGYTF; DNA: TGTGCCAGCACGGGGAGGGTAAGGGGTGGCTACACCTTC
V: TRBV2; size: NA; J: TRBJ2-7; D: NA; CDR3: CASSESPYEQYF; DNA: TGTGCCAGCAGTGAAAGTCCCTACGAGCAGTACTTC
V: TRBV6-1; size: once; J: TRBJ1-5; D: NA; CDR3: CASGGQSSNQPQHF; DNA: TGTGCCAGCGGGGGGCAGTCTAGCAATCAGCCCCAGCATTTT
V: TRBV6-6; size: few; J: TRBJ1-1; D: NA; CDR3: CASSTGNTEAFF; DNA: TGTGCCAGCAGCACAGGGAACACTGAAGCTTTCTTT
V: TRBV5-1; size: once; J: TRBJ1-1; D: NA; CDR3: CASSFRENTEAFF; DNA: TGCGCCAGCAGCTTTAGGGAAAACACTGAAGCTTTCTTT
V: TRBV7-8; size: NA; J: TRBJ1-4; D: NA; CDR3: CASSFLDNEKLFF; DNA: TGTGCCAGCAGCTTTCTGGATAATGAAAAACTGTTTTTT
V: TRBV5-1; size: NA; J: TRBJ2-2; D: TRBD2; CDR3: CASSSNPTTSGGTGELFF; DNA: TGCGCCAGCAGCAGCAATCCAACTACTAGCGGGGGGACCGGGGAGCTGTTTTTT
V: TRBV27; size: NA; J: TRBJ2-7; D: TRBD1; CDR3: CASTPGQGYEQYF; DNA: TGTGCCAGCACCCCGGGACAGGGTTACGAGCAGTACTTC
V: TRBV29-1; size: NA; J: TRBJ2-3; D: NA; CDR3: CSVFQDTQYF; DNA: TGCAGCGTTTTCCAAGATACGCAGTATTTT
V: TRBV18; size: NA; J: TRBJ1-1; D: TRBD1; CDR3: CASSLDRGQVEAFF; DNA: TGTGCCAGCTCACTCGACAGGGGGCAGGTTGAAGCTTTCTTT
V: TRBV9; size: NA; J: TRBJ2-1; D: TRBD2; CDR3: CASSAPGLAGGGEQFF; DNA: TGTGCCAGCAGCGCCCCGGGACTAGCGGGAGGAGGTGAGCAGTTCTTC
V: TRBV7-3; size: NA; J: TRBJ1-1; D: NA; CDR3: CASSLDTVNTEAFF; DNA: TGTGCCAGCAGCCTGGACACCGTGAACACTGAAGCTTTCTTT
V: TRBV6-1; size: once; J: TRBJ1-5; D: TRBD1; CDR3: CASSSTTGDLQPQHF; DNA: TGTGCCAGCAGTTCCACGACAGGGGACCTCCAGCCCCAGCATTTT
V: TRBV13; size: NA; J: TRBJ1-5; D: TRBD1; CDR3: CASSSSRDRGENQPQHF; DNA: TGTGCCAGCAGCTCCAGCCGGGACAGGGGGGAGAATCAGCCCCAGCATTTT
V: TRBV5-4; size: once; J: TRBJ1-5; D: NA; CDR3: CASSLAPPRVVSGNQPQHF; DNA: TGTGCCAGCAGCTTGGCTCCTCCAAGGGTGGTAAGTGGCAATCAGCCCCAGCATTTT
V: TRBV6-5; size: NA; J: TRBJ1-2; D: NA; CDR3: CASSNTGDGYTF; DNA: TGTGCCAGCAGTAACACAGGCGATGGCTACACCTTC
V: TRBV28; size: NA; J: TRBJ2-5; D: TRBD2; CDR3: CASLTGTSGRKETQYF; DNA: TGTGCCAGCCTAACCGGGACTAGCGGTAGGAAAGAGACCCAGTACTTC
V: TRBV6-5; size: NA; J: TRBJ1-1; D: NA; CDR3: CASSSRTGVNTEAFF; DNA: TGTGCCAGCAGTTCACGCACAGGCGTCAACACTGAAGCTTTCTTT
V: TRBV7-3; size: NA; J: TRBJ1-2; D: NA; CDR3: CASSNLGGVGGYTF; DNA: TGTGCCAGCAGTAATCTCGGAGGGGTTGGTGGCTACACCTTC
V: TRBV28; size: once; J: TRBJ1-2; D: TRBD1; CDR3: CASRTRGPYGYTF; DNA: TGTGCCAGCAGGACCAGGGGGCCCTATGGCTACACCTTC
V: TRBV4-3; size: NA; J: TRBJ2-2; D: NA; CDR3: CASRQVNTGELFF; DNA: TGCGCCAGCAGACAGGTGAACACCGGGGAGCTGTTTTTT
V: TRBV11-3; size: once; J: TRBJ2-7; D: NA; CDR3: CASSFVDEQYF; DNA: TGTGCCAGCAGCTTCGTCGACGAGCAGTACTTC
V: TRBV28; size: NA; J: TRBJ1-5; D: NA; CDR3: CASSLSSVGGQPQPQHF; DNA: TGTGCCAGCAGTTTAAGTTCGGTGGGGGGTCAGCCTCAGCCCCAGCATTTT
V: TRBV7-9; size: NA; J: TRBJ1-2; D: NA; CDR3: CASSLERGLGYGYTF; DNA: TGTGCCAGCAGCTTAGAAAGGGGGTTGGGCTATGGCTACACCTTC
V: TRBV20-1; size: few; J: TRBJ1-2; D: NA; CDR3: CSVGQGYTF; DNA: TGCAGTGTAGGTCAGGGCTACACCTTC
V: TRBV9; size: NA; J: TRBJ1-2; D: TRBD1; CDR3: CASSVATSGGTFYGYTF; DNA: TGTGCCAGCAGCGTAGCCACATCAGGGGGTACTTTCTATGGCTACACCTTC
V: TRBV5-1; size: once; J: TRBJ2-1; D: TRBD2; CDR3: CASSLAQLAGTSSYNEQFF; DNA: TGCGCCAGCAGCTTGGCCCAGCTAGCGGGCACTAGCTCCTACAATGAGCAGTTCTTC
V: TRBV6-5; size: NA; J: TRBJ1-4; D: NA; CDR3: CASTDSPVSEKLFF; DNA: TGTGCCAGCACGGACAGTCCGGTCTCTGAAAAACTGTTTTTT
V: TRBV28; size: NA; J: TRBJ1-5; D: TRBD1; CDR3: CASSPSGRGRNQPQHF; DNA: TGTGCCAGCAGTCCTAGTGGGAGGGGGCGAAATCAGCCCCAGCATTTT
V: TRBV15; size: NA; J: TRBJ2-3; D: TRBD2; CDR3: CATSRDFGEGLAGGPDTQYF; DNA: TGTGCCACCAGCAGAGATTTCGGGGAAGGACTAGCGGGAGGGCCAGATACGCAGTATTTT